This TCR beta chain emerged from a study of beta chain features in type 1 diabetes. Study summary: Across the samples, about 100 million sorted cells were examined in total. Whole-study results and caveats: Naive, central memory and Treg TCRB repertoires seemed to resemble each other more closely in patients than they did in healthy donors. Type 1 diabetes patients had TCRB CDR3s that were shorter (moderately but significantly so) in all four CD4+ subsets. Still unanswered here is whether HLA type influences TCRB rearrangement.

With regard to this clone: Its antigen is not identified.

The germline V gene encodes CDR1 MNHEY and CDR2 SMNVEV (reference sequence). There are 13 residues in the CDR3. V lost 6 bases and J lost 5, with 11 bases in between. The investigators reverse transcribed all of the isolated RNA, so they sequenced expressed TCRB transcripts. The method was immunoSEQ multiplex PCR; TCRdb's version includes in-frame clones alone and lacks a portion of them. The top ten hold more than 0.75% of the sample, which has about 170,000 clones, 6.5% to 9.5% seen once. This TCR came from a woman aged 40 to 49 with type 1 diabetes. This chain joins TRBV27 and TRBJ2-1; D is possibly TRBD2 (6 bases). Sequencing input: central memory CD4+ T cells from blood. CDR3 protein: CASRDYQNNEQFF. The CDR3 bases are TGTGCCAGCAGGGACTACCAGAACAATGAGCAGTTCTTC.